This T cell receptor (beta chain) was captured by sequencing in a study of CD8 T cells in ankylosing spondylitis (dated by TCRdb to 2015 to 2018). The study in broad terms: To find TCR variants linked to disease, the study profiled T cell receptor beta repertoires in ankylosing spondylitis patients and healthy donors. The full study cohort was made up of about two dozen ankylosing spondylitis patients and approximately 100 healthy donors. Peripheral blood was sampled, and synovial fluid was also collected from ankylosing spondylitis patients.

This clonotype is labeled medium-sized (0.01 to 0.1%). What antigen it recognizes has not been identified. No quality values exist for individual bases; no much larger clone is one base distant. Overall results and qualifications from the work: The disease-linked clones had a CD8+ phenotype and were found at relatively low frequencies in peripheral blood. A TCR beta motif of fewer than 10 highly homologous amino acid variants appeared characteristic of blood from ankylosing spondylitis patients. Some motif variants were previously reported in synovial fluid and blood of reactive arthritis patients, suggesting common disease-initiation mechanisms. The disease-linked clones were reported as significantly enriched in matched synovial fluid samples from ankylosing spondylitis patients.

The reads were generated on an Illumina HiSeq 2500. Quantitative 5'-RACE with molecular barcodes was the method used to prepare the TCR beta libraries. The original pipeline was this. A new computational method based on a probabilistic model of VDJ rearrangement was used to identify disease-linked TCR variants. Through fastp at Q25 and MiXCR, TCRdb rebuilt clones from the public reads, retaining in-frame beta chains. Rows with a matching CDR3 protein are joined into one entry that keeps the most common DNA and genes. TCRdb's processing, not the authors' own work, is the source of the V and J calls. This sample comprises some 340,000 distinct CDR3 sequences, roughly 14% of them detected only once. Of the sample, approximately 1.1% falls within the top ten clones. The sequence was collected from a male donor with ankylosing spondylitis or in good health (not recorded which). Sequencing used blood, either unsorted or a sorted T cell fraction (not recorded which).

The DNA sequence is given as TGTGCCAGCAGATCAGCGGGAGGTTCAGATACGCAGTATTTT. This gives the protein CASRSAGGSDTQYF. Rearrangement joined TRBV3-1 to TRBJ2-3, and TRBD2 matches 9 of the central bases. The CDR3 has 14 amino acids, counting the end cysteine and phenylalanine. The CDR3 DNA has 42 bases and is translated from base 1. The germline V gene (reference sequence) specifies LGHDT as CDR1 and YNNKEL as CDR2. V lost 6 bases and J lost 4 bases, and the count of bases not matched to a germline gene is 5.